A single count supports the clone carrying this T cell receptor beta chain. Its specificity is unknown. The source of the sample is a study of cytomegalovirus exposure and HLA in healthy donors. Study-wide findings and caveats: A later analysis found most CMV-associated TCR beta chains apparently HLA-restricted.

The CDR3 extends over 14 amino acids. CDR1 SGHDT and CDR2 YYEEEE come from the germline V gene. V was clipped by 4 bases and J by 4 bases; unmatched bases: 7. Primers for the PCR totalled 60 Vbeta and 13 Jbeta. TCRdb's copy holds only in-frame clones and misses some; the assay was immunoSEQ multiplex PCR. The sample lists fewer than 150,000 clones; over 65% were seen once. This chain links TRBV5-6 with TRBJ1-2; 7 nucleotides align to TRBD1. The sample comprised PBMCs. The source of this sequence is a male donor in good health and CMV-seronegative. In DNA, the CDR3 is TGTGCCAGCAGCCTGACAGGGCCGCTCTATGGCTACACCTTC. Its translation: CASSLTGPLYGYTF.